The 10 T cell receptor beta chains below come from one sample, sequenced in a study of cytomegalovirus exposure and HLA in healthy donors. Vbeta (60) and Jbeta (13) primers were used in the PCR. The table came from immunoSEQ multiplex PCR; TCRdb's copy has only in-frame clones and leaves some out. The sample includes around 120,000 clones, around four fifths of them seen just once. The sequencing input was PBMCs. The receptors stem from a human donor in good health.

The chain combines TRBV7-9 with TRBJ1-2, with a tentative D call TRBD1 (6 bases). Trimming stripped 6 bases from V and 6 bases from J, with 17 bases between. The CDR3 covers 14 residues. From germline, CDR1 is SEHNR and CDR2 FQNEAQ (reference sequence). The CDR3 DNA follows: TGTGCCAGCAGATTACCCCCAGGGGATGATGGCTACACCTTC. The encoded protein is CASRLPPGDDGYTF.

The gene calls are TRBV9 and TRBJ1-2; D possibly corresponds to TRBD1 (6 bases). The CDR3 extends over 15 amino acids. Germline loops: CDR1 SGDLS, CDR2 YYNGEE. V was clipped by 0 bases and J by 8 bases, with 17 bases between them. In DNA form, the CDR3 reads TGTGCCAGCAGCGTAGTTCCAGGGGAGGGAAGGGGCTACACCTTC. Its protein is CASSVVPGEGRGYTF.

The chain couples TRBV19 to TRBJ1-1; 8 bases are a match to TRBD1. Germline loops: CDR1 LNHDA, CDR2 SQIVND (reference sequence). V shed 4 bases and J 4 bases; nucleotides not matched to a gene: 2. The CDR3 contains 13 residues. Here the CDR3 DNA reads TGTGCCAGTAGTAGGCAGGGGGCCACTGAAGCTTTCTTT. Translated, it gives CASSRQGATEAFF.

The rearrangement uses TRBV28 and TRBJ1-2, with TRBD1 matching 12 bases. This CDR3 comprises 14 residues. The germline gives CDR1 MDHEN, CDR2 SYDVKM. The trim removed 6 bases at V and 4 bases at J, leaving 3 bases unmatched. CDR3 residues: CASRGQGASYGYTF. DNA of the CDR3: TGTGCCAGCAGGGGACAGGGGGCGAGCTATGGCTACACCTTC.

The chain employs TRBV10-2 and TRBJ1-4; the match to TRBD1 covers 8 bases. CDR1 and CDR2 from the germline V gene are WSHSY and SAAADI. The CDR3 sequence is 14 residues long. Germline trimming cut 7 bases from V and 2 bases from J; bases unmatched to any gene: 3. The CDR3 protein is CASNTGGTNEKLFF. The CDR3 DNA reads as TGCGCCAGCAACACAGGGGGGACTAATGAAAAACTGTTTTTT.

The chain is built from TRBV6-5 and TRBJ1-5; 7 bases map to TRBD1. V lost 5 bases and J lost 1; bases outside the gene matches: 5. The CDR3 has 15 residues. Germline V gives CDR1 MNHEY, CDR2 SVGAGI. CDR3 in amino acids: CASSTTGSSNQPQHF. For the CDR3, the DNA is TGTGCCAGCAGTACGACAGGGAGCAGCAATCAGCCCCAGCATTTT.

This rearrangement joins TRBV5-4 to TRBJ1-5; weak D call: TRBD1 (6 bases). There are 16 residues in the CDR3. The V and J ends lost 4 bases and 1 base respectively, with 15 bases between them. Germline lookup yields CDR1 SGHNT and CDR2 YYREEE (reference sequence). In nucleotides, the CDR3 is TGTGCCAGCAGCCCCGGACAGCGGGGGAGCAATCAGCCCCAGCATTTT. Protein sequence: CASSPGQRGSNQPQHF.

The chain employs TRBV5-1 and TRBJ1-3; TRBD1 is a possible D gene (6 bases). Germline lookup yields CDR1 SGHRS and CDR2 YFSETQ. V gave up 4 bases and J gave up 4 bases, with 12 bases separating them. The CDR3 loop spans 14 amino acids. CDR3 DNA: TGCGCCAGCAGCCCCGGGACACAGGGAAACACCATATATTTT. It encodes CASSPGTQGNTIYF.

This rearrangement joins TRBV7-9 to TRBJ2-2; tentative D call: TRBD1 (6 bases). CDR1 SEHNR and CDR2 FQNEAQ come from the germline V gene (reference sequence). The ends were cut back, 5 bases at V and 7 bases at J, with 26 bases in the middle. The CDR3 has 18 residues. The DNA of the CDR3 is TGTGCCAGCAGCCCGGGCAGGGGCAGTGTAAGGGGAGACGGGGAGCTGTTTTTT. As protein: CASSPGRGSVRGDGELFF.

The rearrangement uses TRBV6-1 and TRBJ1-1; TRBD1 might be the D (6 bases). Per germline, CDR1 MNHNS and CDR2 SASEGT. This CDR3 contains 13 residues. The V end was cut by 8 bases, the J end by 4 bases, with 14 bases between. This chain's CDR3 is CASLIRDITEAFF. The DNA for the CDR3 is TGTGCCAGCCTAATCCGGGACATCACTGAAGCTTTCTTT.